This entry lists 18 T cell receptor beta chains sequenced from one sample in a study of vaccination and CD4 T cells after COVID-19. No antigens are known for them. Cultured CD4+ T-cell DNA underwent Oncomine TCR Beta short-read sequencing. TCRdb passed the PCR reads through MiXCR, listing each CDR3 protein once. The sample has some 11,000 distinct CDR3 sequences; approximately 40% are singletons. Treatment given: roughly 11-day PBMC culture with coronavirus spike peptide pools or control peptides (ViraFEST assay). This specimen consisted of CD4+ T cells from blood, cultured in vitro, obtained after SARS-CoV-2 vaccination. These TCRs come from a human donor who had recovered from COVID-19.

Written as DNA, the CDR3 is TGTGCCAGCAGCTTAGATGGGACTGTACAAGAGACCCAGTACTTC. It translates to CASSLDGTVQETQYF. The rearrangement links TRBV7-9 to TRBJ2-5, with a possible D match to TRBD2 (6 bases). CDR1 SEHNR and CDR2 FQNEAQ come from the germline V gene (reference sequence). This CDR3 spans 15 amino acids. The ends were cut back, 1 base at V and 2 bases at J, with 11 bases in the middle.

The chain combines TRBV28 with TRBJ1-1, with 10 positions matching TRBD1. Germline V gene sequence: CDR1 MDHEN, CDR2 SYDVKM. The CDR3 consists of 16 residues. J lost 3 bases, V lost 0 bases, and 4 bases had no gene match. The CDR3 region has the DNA TGTGCCAGCAGTTTATGGACAGGGGGCACGTACACTGAAGCTTTCTTT. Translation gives CASSLWTGGTYTEAFF.

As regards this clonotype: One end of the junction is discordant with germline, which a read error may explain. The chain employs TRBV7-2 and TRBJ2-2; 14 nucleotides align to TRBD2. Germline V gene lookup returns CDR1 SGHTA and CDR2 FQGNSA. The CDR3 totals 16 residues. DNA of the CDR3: TGTGCCAGCAGCACAGGACTAGCGGGAGGCACCAGGGAGCTGTTTTTT. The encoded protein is CASSTGLAGGTRELFF.

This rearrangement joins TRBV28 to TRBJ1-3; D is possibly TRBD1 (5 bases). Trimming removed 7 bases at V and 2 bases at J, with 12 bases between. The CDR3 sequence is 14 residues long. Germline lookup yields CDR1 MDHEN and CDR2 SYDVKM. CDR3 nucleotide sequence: TGTGCCAGCACCAACGGGGGTGCTGGAAACACCATATATTTT. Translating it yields CASTNGGAGNTIYF.

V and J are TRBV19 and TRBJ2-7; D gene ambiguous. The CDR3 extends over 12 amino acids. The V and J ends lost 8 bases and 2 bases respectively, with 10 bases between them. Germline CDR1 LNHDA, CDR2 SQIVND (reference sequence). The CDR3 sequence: CASSGPAYEQYF. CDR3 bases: TGTGCCAGTTCTGGACCCGCCTACGAGCAGTACTTC. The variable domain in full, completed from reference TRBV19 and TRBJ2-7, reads DGGITQSPKYLFRKEGQNVTLSCEQNLNHDAMYWYRQDPGQGLRLIYYSQIVNDFQKGDIAEGYSVSREKKESFPLTVTSAQKNPTAFYLCASSGPAYEQYFGPGTRLTVT.

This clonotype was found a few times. The CDR3 loop is CASSRTQSGRRNEQFF. The DNA for the CDR3 is TGTGCCAGCAGCCGTACCCAAAGCGGGAGACGTAATGAGCAGTTCTTC. J is TRBJ2-1 and V is TRBV7-2; 8 bases are shared with TRBD2. This CDR3 spans 16 amino acids. Germline V gene data show CDR1 as SGHTA and CDR2 as FQGNSA. Trimming at V came to 5 bases and at J to 7 bases, leaving 13 bases not matched to a gene.

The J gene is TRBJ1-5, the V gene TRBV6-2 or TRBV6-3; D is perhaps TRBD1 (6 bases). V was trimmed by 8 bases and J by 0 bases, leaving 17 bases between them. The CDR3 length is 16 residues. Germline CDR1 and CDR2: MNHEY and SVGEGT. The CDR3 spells CASGRDTVYSNQPQHF. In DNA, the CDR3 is TGTGCCAGCGGCCGGGACACCGTTTATAGCAATCAGCCCCAGCATTTT.

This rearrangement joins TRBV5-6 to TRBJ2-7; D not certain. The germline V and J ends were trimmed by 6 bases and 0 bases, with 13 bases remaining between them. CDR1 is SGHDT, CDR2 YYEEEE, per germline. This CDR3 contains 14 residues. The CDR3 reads CASTRPGPSYEQYF. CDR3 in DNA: TGTGCCAGCACCCGACCCGGCCCCTCCTACGAGCAGTACTTC.

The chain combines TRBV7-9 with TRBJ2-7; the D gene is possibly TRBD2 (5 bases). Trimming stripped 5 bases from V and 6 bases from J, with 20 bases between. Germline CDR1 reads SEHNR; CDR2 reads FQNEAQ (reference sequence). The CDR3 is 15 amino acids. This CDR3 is CASSVGGYTLGEQYF. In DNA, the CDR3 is TGTGCCAGCAGCGTGGGCGGGTATACCCTGGGCGAGCAGTACTTC.

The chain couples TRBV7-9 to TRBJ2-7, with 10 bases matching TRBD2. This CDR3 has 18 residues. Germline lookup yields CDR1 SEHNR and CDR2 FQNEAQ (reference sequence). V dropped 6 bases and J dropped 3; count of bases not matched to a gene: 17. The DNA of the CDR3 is TGTGCCAGCAGTTCCAGGGAAAGGGGGCTAGCGGGAGTCTACGAGCAGTACTTC. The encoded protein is CASSSRERGLAGVYEQYF.

The DNA for the CDR3 is TGTGCCAGCAGCGCTATGCCCCGACCAGGGGATTCACCCCTCCACTTT. This gives the protein CASSAMPRPGDSPLHF. The chain is built from TRBV6-1 and TRBJ1-6; weak D call: TRBD1 (6 bases). The CDR3 has 16 residues. Per germline, CDR1 MNHNS and CDR2 SASEGT. V lost 6 bases, J lost 8 bases, and 20 bases lay in between.

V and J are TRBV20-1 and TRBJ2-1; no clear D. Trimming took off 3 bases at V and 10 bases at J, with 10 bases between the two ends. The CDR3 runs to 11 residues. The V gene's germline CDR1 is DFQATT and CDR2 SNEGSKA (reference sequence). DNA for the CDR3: TGCAGTGCTAGTCAGGCCACAGAGCAGTTCTTC. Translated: CSASQATEQFF.

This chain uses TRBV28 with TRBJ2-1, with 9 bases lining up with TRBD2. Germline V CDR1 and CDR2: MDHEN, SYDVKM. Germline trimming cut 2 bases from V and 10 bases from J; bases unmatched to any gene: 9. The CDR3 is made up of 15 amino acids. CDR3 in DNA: TGTGCCAGCAGTTTAGCGGGAGGGCCATCCAGCGAGCAGTTCTTC. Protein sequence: CASSLAGGPSSEQFF. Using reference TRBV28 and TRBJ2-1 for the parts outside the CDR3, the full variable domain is DVKVTQSSRYLVKRTGEKVFLECVQDMDHENMFWYRQDPGLGLRLIYFSYDVKMKEKGDIPEGYSVSREKKERFSLILESASTNQTSMYLCASSLAGGPSSEQFFGPGTRLTVL.

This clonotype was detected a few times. The CDR3 DNA follows: TGTGCCAGCAGTACCGCCTCCGCGAGGGGTTACAATGAGCAGTTCTTC. Translation: CASSTASARGYNEQFF. The V call is TRBV11-2, the J call TRBJ2-1; D may be TRBD1 or TRBD2 (5 bases each). The CDR3 runs 16 residues. The V gene's germline CDR1 is SGHAT and CDR2 FQNNGV. V lost 6 bases and J 4 bases, leaving 19 bases between the germline ends.

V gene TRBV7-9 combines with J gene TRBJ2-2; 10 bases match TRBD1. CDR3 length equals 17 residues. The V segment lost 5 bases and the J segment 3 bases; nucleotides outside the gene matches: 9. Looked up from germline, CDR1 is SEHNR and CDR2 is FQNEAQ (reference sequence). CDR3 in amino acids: CASSPGQGIGDTGELFF. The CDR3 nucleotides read TGTGCCAGCAGCCCGGGACAGGGGATCGGGGACACCGGGGAGCTGTTTTTT. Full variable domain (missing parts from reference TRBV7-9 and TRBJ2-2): DTGVSQNPRHKITKRGQNVTFRCDPISEHNRLYWYRQTLGQGPEFLTYFQNEAQLEKSRLLSDRFSAERPKGSFSTLEIQRTEQGDSAMYLCASSPGQGIGDTGELFFGEGSRLTVL.

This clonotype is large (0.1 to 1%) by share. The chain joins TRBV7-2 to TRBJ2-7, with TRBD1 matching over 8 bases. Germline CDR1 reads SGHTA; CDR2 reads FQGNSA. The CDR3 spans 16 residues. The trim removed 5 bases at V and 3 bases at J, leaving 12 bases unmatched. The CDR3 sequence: CASSIQSTGALYEQYF. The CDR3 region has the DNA TGTGCCAGCAGCATCCAATCGACAGGGGCTCTCTACGAGCAGTACTTC.

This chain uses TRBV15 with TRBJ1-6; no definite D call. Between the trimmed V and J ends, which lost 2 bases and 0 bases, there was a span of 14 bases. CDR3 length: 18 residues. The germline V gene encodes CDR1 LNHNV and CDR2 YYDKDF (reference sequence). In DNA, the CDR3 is TGTGCCACCAGCAGAACCCTTCAAAGAAGCTCCTATAATTCACCCCTCCACTTT. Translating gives CATSRTLQRSSYNSPLHF.

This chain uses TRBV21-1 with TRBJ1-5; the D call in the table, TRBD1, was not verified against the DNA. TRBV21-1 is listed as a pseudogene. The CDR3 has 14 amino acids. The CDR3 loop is CASSKSGPLVPQHF. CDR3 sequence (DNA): TGTGCCAGCAGCAAATCAGGCCCCCTGGTACCCCAGCATTTT.